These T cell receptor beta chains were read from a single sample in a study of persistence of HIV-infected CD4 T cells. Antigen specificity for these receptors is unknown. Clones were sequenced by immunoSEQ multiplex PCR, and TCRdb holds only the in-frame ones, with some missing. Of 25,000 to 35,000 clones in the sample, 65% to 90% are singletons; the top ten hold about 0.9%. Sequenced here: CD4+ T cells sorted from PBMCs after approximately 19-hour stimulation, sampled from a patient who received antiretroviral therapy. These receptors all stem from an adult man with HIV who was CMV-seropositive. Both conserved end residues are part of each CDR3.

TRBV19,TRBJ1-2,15,CASSVSGQAGYGYTF
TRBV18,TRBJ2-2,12,CASSPPTGELFF
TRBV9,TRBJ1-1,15,CASSVGSGGYTEAFF
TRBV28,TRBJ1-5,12,CASSLIEQPQHF
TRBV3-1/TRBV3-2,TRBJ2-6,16,CASSQVGGSGANVLTF
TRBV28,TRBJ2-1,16,CASSLKGLGGYNEQFF
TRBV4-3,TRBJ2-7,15,CASSQVLAGDYEQYF
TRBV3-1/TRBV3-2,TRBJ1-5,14,CASSQLYSNQPQHF
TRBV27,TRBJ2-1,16,CASSSGNHNLGTGKFF
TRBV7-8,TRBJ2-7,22,CASSLGGGSGTPINRRVYEQYF